The text below deals with one T cell receptor (beta chain). Germline lookup yields CDR1 KGHSH and CDR2 LQKENI. The V gene end was trimmed by 1 base and the J gene end by 6 bases; junction bases not matched to a gene: 7. The CDR3 contains 16 residues. The data derive from a study of blood T cell repertoires in COVID-19. Study-wide context: Samples of COVID-19 (acute and convalescent) were obtained from the United States, Italy and Spain. Nucleic acid was either cDNA or gDNA, and it came from T cells, B-cell-depleted T cells, or PBMCs.

Source study methods: Amplified reference gene primers provided the basis for estimating nucleated cell counts. Sequencing used immunoSEQ multiplex PCR; TCRdb keeps in-frame clones, though not all of them. V and J calls plus clone size are reproduced from that table; the DNA served to infer D and trimming. The repertoire holds over 200,000 clones, 80% to 90% seen once, with 2% to 3% in the top ten. The sequenced sample was peripheral blood. The sequence derives from a woman in her thirties or forties with active or convalescent COVID-19. This chain links TRBV18 with TRBJ2-3; 10 bases are a match to TRBD2. Here the CDR3 DNA reads TGTGCCAGCTCACCACTTAGCGGGAGGCGTTCGGATACGCAGTATTTT. Its protein product is CASSPLSGRRSDTQYF.